The present entry profiles one TCR beta chain with its context. Germline CDR1 and CDR2: MDHEN and SYDVKM. The J segment lost 7 bases and the V segment lost 2 bases, leaving 12 bases of the junction unmatched. The CDR3 covers 16 residues. Original handling: Amplification from reference gene primers served as the basis for estimated nucleated cell counts. Sequencing was performed with immunoSEQ multiplex PCR; in TCRdb, only in-frame clones are kept and a portion is missing. The DNA gave D and trimming, while V, J and clone size come from that table. The data contain some 220,000 clones, around 80% of them singletons. This sample was included in a study of blood T cell repertoires in COVID-19. Overall study context: Both acute and convalescent COVID-19 samples were obtained from the United States, Italy and Spain.

Sequencing was carried out using peripheral blood. The rearrangement uses TRBV28 and TRBJ1-2, with 8 bases that match TRBD1. This clonotype was obtained from a woman older than 75 with active or convalescent COVID-19. The CDR3 DNA is TGTGCCAGCAGTTTAGTCGGTGGGGCAGGGGGCTTTGGCTACACCTTC. Translating gives CASSLVGGAGGFGYTF.